Listed below are T cell receptor beta chains from one sample, sequenced in a study of blood T cell repertoires in COVID-19. The data were produced by immunoSEQ multiplex PCR, yet TCRdb's version contains in-frame clones alone and is incomplete. The sample has about 12,000 clones, roughly 70% seen once. What was sequenced was peripheral blood. These receptors all stem from a man aged 55-75 years with COVID-19, enrolled during active disease. Each CDR3 is given with its conserved first and last residue. Each record gives: CDR3 DNA, CDR3 protein, V gene, clone size, D gene, J gene. D genes are given only for firm matches. Size is stated for part of the rows, as once, few or many counts, or as a class when the clone is expanded.

TGCAGTGCTAGTCGGGACAGGTACAATGAGCAGTTCTTC,CSASRDRYNEQFF,TRBV20-1,-,TRBD1,TRBJ2-1
TGTGCCAGCAGTACAGGGGTGTTGACCCAGTACTTC,CASSTGVLTQYF,TRBV25-1,-,TRBD1,TRBJ2-5
TGTGCCTGGAGTGGCCCCCGGACAGGGGACTATGGCTACACCTTC,CAWSGPRTGDYGYTF,TRBV30,few,TRBD1,TRBJ1-2
TGCAGCGTTGAAGACGGACAGGGTACTGAAGCTTTCTTT,CSVEDGQGTEAFF,TRBV29-1,once,TRBD1,TRBJ1-1
TGTGCCAGCAGCAAGACAGGGGTAGAAGAAAAACTGTTTTTT,CASSKTGVEEKLFF,TRBV5-5,-,TRBD1,TRBJ1-4
TGTGCCAGCTCACCACCGTTAGCGGGAGTTCACGATGAGCAGTTCTTC,CASSPPLAGVHDEQFF,TRBV18,-,TRBD2,TRBJ2-1
TGTGCCAGCAGTTTCCAGGTCCAAGGGACCCAGTACTTC,CASSFQVQGTQYF,TRBV6-2/TRBV6-3,-,-,TRBJ2-5
TGTGCCAGCAGCACCACCCCGGGGGATGTTTGGTCTCAATGGAACACTGAAGCTTTCTTT,CASSTTPGDVWSQWNTEAFF,TRBV7-9,-,-,TRBJ1-1
TGTGCCGGCGGGACAGGGGGCAATCAGCCCCAGCATTTT,CAGGTGGNQPQHF,TRBV9,-,TRBD1,TRBJ1-5
TGTGCCAGCAGCTTGCGACAGGGAAACACTGAAGCTTTCTTT,CASSLRQGNTEAFF,TRBV5-4,-,TRBD1,TRBJ1-1
TGTGCCAGCAGCCCGGGACAGGCCTACGAGCAGTACTTC,CASSPGQAYEQYF,TRBV12-3/TRBV12-4,once,TRBD1,TRBJ2-7
TGCGCCAGCAGCCTCAGGGGCGACGTTAGACAGCCCCAGCATTTT,CASSLRGDVRQPQHF,TRBV5-1,-,-,TRBJ1-5
TGTGCCAGCTCCACGGGACTAGCGTCCAATGAGCAGTTCTTC,CASSTGLASNEQFF,TRBV18,few,TRBD2,TRBJ2-1
TGCGCCAGCAGCTTGGTGGGGGGCTCTGGAAACACCATATATTTT,CASSLVGGSGNTIYF,TRBV5-1,-,-,TRBJ1-3